The next 24 T cell receptor beta chains were all read from a single sample in a study of CD8+ T cells in alopecia areata. The authors extracted RNA and reverse transcribed it into cDNA as the sequencing template. Repertoires were generated with immunoSEQ multiplex PCR, while TCRdb's copy carries only in-frame clones and drops some. The table records roughly 200,000 clones, about 55% of them present only once. The sample's treatment: oral pan-JAK inhibitor, 5-10 mg twice daily. Sequenced here: CD8+ T cells sorted from blood, sampled at week 24, from a patient treated with tofacitinib. The source is a human donor with alopecia areata.

CDR3: CASSLEGQGDEQFF. The CDR3 DNA sequence: TGTGCCAGCAGCTTAGAGGGACAGGGGGATGAGCAGTTCTTC. The chain is built from TRBV7-9 and TRBJ2-1; 11 positions match TRBD1. There are 14 residues in the CDR3. V trimming: 1 base; J trimming: 8 bases; junction bases outside the gene matches: 1. Per germline, CDR1 SEHNR and CDR2 FQNEAQ (reference sequence).

The V and J genes are TRBV29-1 and TRBJ2-1; no reliable D call. This CDR3 is built from 11 residues. V was cut by 5 bases and J by 14 bases, with 16 bases left in between. Germline V CDR1 and CDR2: SQVTM, ANQGSEA. CDR3 residues: CSVRSLGLEFF. CDR3 nucleotides: TGCAGCGTTCGTAGCCTCGGTCTTGAGTTCTTC.

The gene calls are TRBV29-1 and TRBJ1-1; maybe TRBD1 (6 bases). Germline V CDR1 and CDR2: SQVTM, ANQGSEA. V lost 0 bases and J 0 bases, leaving 23 bases between the germline ends. CDR3 size: 19 residues. The chain's CDR3 is CSVEDVPWGQKLVNTEAFF. The DNA of the CDR3 is TGCAGCGTTGAAGATGTCCCCTGGGGGCAGAAGTTGGTGAACACTGAAGCTTTCTTT.

This chain connects TRBV30 to TRBJ2-1, with D uncertain. Trimming stripped 1 base from V and 4 bases from J, with 11 bases between. The CDR3 length is 14 residues. Per germline, CDR1 GTSNPN and CDR2 SVGIG (reference sequence). CDR3 nucleotides: TGTGCCTGGAGTGAGGCAATCTCATACAATGAGCAGTTCTTC. Protein sequence: CAWSEAISYNEQFF.

The chain employs TRBV29-1 and TRBJ1-2; a weak D match, TRBD1 (5 bases). Germline-derived CDR1 and CDR2 are SQVTM and ANQGSEA. The CDR3 loop spans 11 amino acids. Between the trimmed V and J ends, which lost 2 bases and 6 bases, there was a span of 7 bases. This CDR3 reads CSVERGNGYTF. CDR3 DNA: TGCAGCGTTGAAAGGGGTAATGGCTACACCTTC.

CDR3 sequence reads: CASSQDPWLNTEAFF. The CDR3 DNA sequence: TGCGCCAGCAGCCAAGATCCGTGGCTCAACACTGAAGCTTTCTTT. The V and J genes are TRBV4-3 and TRBJ1-1; D uncertain. V was shortened by 0 bases and J by 2 bases, with 10 bases between the two germline ends. The CDR3 is made up of 15 amino acids. Germline-derived CDR1 and CDR2 are LGHNA and YSLEER.

In this sample, this clone turned up a few times. The chain couples TRBV11-2 to TRBJ2-3, with D uncertain. Per germline, CDR1 SGHAT and CDR2 FQNNGV. The ends were cut back, 6 bases at V and 5 bases at J, with 9 bases in the middle. The CDR3 length is 12 residues. CDR3 residues: CASSFDRDTQYF. Written as DNA, the CDR3 is TGTGCCAGCAGTTTTGATAGAGATACGCAGTATTTT.

This chain joins TRBV29-1 and TRBJ2-3; 9 bases fit TRBD1. The length of the CDR3 is 15 residues. Trimming at V came to 5 bases and at J to 1 base, leaving 7 bases not matched to a gene. Germline values: CDR1 SQVTM, CDR2 ANQGSEA. CDR3: CSVPRGTGRTDTQYF. The CDR3 region has the DNA TGCAGCGTTCCCCGCGGGACAGGGCGCACAGATACGCAGTATTTT.

On this clone: Other DNA sequences within the sample encode an identical CDR3. This chain connects TRBV11-2 to TRBJ2-5; D may be TRBD2 (6 bases). Germline V gene sequence: CDR1 SGHAT, CDR2 FQNNGV. V was clipped by 5 bases and J by 1 base, with 11 bases between them. The CDR3 covers 14 residues. The CDR3: CASSLAGSQETQYF. The CDR3 DNA is TGTGCCAGCAGCCTGGCGGGGTCCCAAGAGACCCAGTACTTC.

The V gene is TRBV19, the J gene TRBJ1-1; 8 nucleotides line up with TRBD1. This CDR3 comprises 12 residues. V trimming: 3 bases; J trimming: 11 bases; junction bases outside the gene matches: 5. Germline V lookup: CDR1 LNHDA, CDR2 SQIVND (reference sequence). The CDR3 nucleotides read TGTGCCAGTAGTATCTCGGACAGGGCGGCTTTCTTT. As protein: CASSISDRAAFF.

J is TRBJ2-7 and V is TRBV6-5, with 7 bases lining up with TRBD1. CDR3 length: 13 residues. Trimming took 6 bases from V and 3 from J; bases not matched to a gene: 5. Germline CDR1 MNHEY, CDR2 SVGAGI. The CDR3 DNA reads as TGTGCCAGCAGGAACAGGGGAAACTACGAGCAGTACTTC. Its protein product is CASRNRGNYEQYF.

The rearrangement links TRBV11-3 to TRBJ1-2, with D maybe TRBD1 (6 bases). Per germline, CDR1 SGHNT and CDR2 YENEEA. This CDR3 spans 13 amino acids. V was pared by 5 bases and J by 6 bases, with 13 bases between. The CDR3 is CASSPRGGDGYTF. DNA of the CDR3: TGTGCCAGCAGCCCAAGGGGGGGAGATGGCTACACCTTC.

In nucleotides, the CDR3 is TGTGCCTGGAGTGTAGGGCTAGCGGTACACAATGAGCAGTTCTTC. Protein product: CAWSVGLAVHNEQFF. The rearrangement uses TRBV30 and TRBJ2-1, with 7 positions matching TRBD2. Germline CDR1 and CDR2: GTSNPN and SVGIG (reference sequence). The CDR3 covers 15 residues. J was trimmed by 5 bases and V by 0 bases; bases with no gene match: 7.

This chain connects TRBV11-3 to TRBJ1-6; D remains unclear. The V end was cut by 4 bases, the J end by 9 bases, with 13 bases between. Germline V CDR1 and CDR2: SGHNT, YENEEA. The CDR3 contains 14 residues. For the CDR3, the DNA is TGTGCCAGCAGCTCCGACCCCGAAGGTTCACCCCTCCACTTT. Encoded protein: CASSSDPEGSPLHF.

This chain uses TRBV19 with TRBJ2-3; D could derive from TRBD1 or TRBD2 (6 bases each). The CDR3 is made up of 13 amino acids. Per the germline V gene, CDR1 is LNHDA and CDR2 is SQIVND (reference sequence). With 5 bases removed from V and 2 bases from J, the gap between germline ends came to 8 bases. The CDR3 region is CASSSGATDTQYF. CDR3 coding DNA: TGTGCCAGTAGTTCGGGGGCCACAGATACGCAGTATTTT.

This sequence joins TRBV6-5 and TRBJ2-3; no definite D call. The CDR3 covers 15 residues. CDR1 and CDR2 from the germline V gene are MNHEY and SVGAGI. Trimming left V 0 bases short and J 0 bases short, with 7 bases between. The CDR3 DNA reads TGTGCCAGCAGTTACTCCGCCTGGAGCACAGATACGCAGTATTTT. It specifies CASSYSAWSTDTQYF.

The chain is built from TRBV30 and TRBJ2-4; 10 bases fit TRBD1. V shed 2 bases and J 7 bases; nucleotides not matched to a gene: 2. Germline V gene data show CDR1 as GTSNPN and CDR2 as SVGIG (reference sequence). The CDR3 has 13 residues. The CDR3 DNA reads as TGTGCCTGGAGTTTGGGACAGGGGAACATTCAGTACTTC. Protein product: CAWSLGQGNIQYF.

The chain links TRBV19 to TRBJ1-1; D is ambiguous. The CDR3 totals 14 residues. With 5 bases removed from V and 6 bases from J, the gap between germline ends came to 16 bases. Germline-derived CDR1 and CDR2 are LNHDA and SQIVND (reference sequence). The CDR3 DNA reads as TGTGCCAGTAGTCTAACAGAGGGTTGGGCTGAAGCTTTCTTT. It is translated as CASSLTEGWAEAFF.

V is TRBV27 and J is TRBJ1-2; the match to TRBD1 covers 9 bases. Losses at the gene ends were 7 bases for V and 6 bases for J; bases not matched to a gene: 6. The CDR3 has 13 residues. Germline assignment: CDR1 MNHEY and CDR2 SMNVEV (reference sequence). As DNA, the CDR3 is TGTGCCAGCACTGGGGACAGGGATAATGGCTACACCTTC. Translated: CASTGDRDNGYTF.

The chain combines TRBV25-1 with TRBJ1-6; no clear D gene. The length of the CDR3 is 16 residues. Germline V gene lookup returns CDR1 MGHDK and CDR2 SYGVNS. V shed 7 bases and J shed 4 bases, with 17 bases lying between them. The CDR3 loop reads CASTDTNRAYNSPLHF. DNA for the CDR3: TGTGCCAGCACTGACACCAATCGTGCGTATAATTCACCCCTCCACTTT.

The rearrangement uses TRBV7-9 and TRBJ2-2; 9 bases are a match to TRBD1. There are 18 residues in the CDR3. The germline V gene has CDR1 SEHNR and CDR2 FQNEAQ (reference sequence). J gave up 1 base and V 4 bases, and 10 bases lay outside the gene matches. The CDR3 DNA is TGTGCCAGCAGCTCAGGACAGGGGACAATGCTGAACACCGGGGAGCTGTTTTTT. This codes for CASSSGQGTMLNTGELFF.

This clone was picked up one time. V and J are TRBV7-9 and TRBJ1-1; D might be TRBD1 (5 bases). This CDR3 comprises 13 residues. Trimming removed 5 bases at V and 0 bases at J, with 7 bases between. Per the germline V gene, CDR1 is SEHNR and CDR2 is FQNEAQ (reference sequence). In DNA, the CDR3 is TGTGCCAGCAGCAGGGGCATGAACACTGAAGCTTTCTTT. Its translation: CASSRGMNTEAFF.

The chain is built from TRBV29-1 and TRBJ2-1; 11 bases match TRBD2. Germline-derived CDR1 and CDR2 are SQVTM and ANQGSEA. The CDR3 runs 17 residues. J gave up 10 bases and V 6 bases, and 20 bases lay outside the gene matches. The chain's CDR3 is CSVAGTSGSMMDEEQFF. The CDR3 DNA reads as TGCAGCGTAGCCGGGACTAGCGGATCTATGATGGACGAGGAGCAGTTCTTC.

V gene TRBV6-5 combines with J gene TRBJ2-1; D might be TRBD1 (6 bases). CDR1 is MNHEY and CDR2 is SVGAGI in the germline V gene. This CDR3 has 15 residues. V was cut by 0 bases and J by 7 bases, with 13 bases left in between. The CDR3 sequence: CASSYSMGAENEQFF. The CDR3 DNA sequence: TGTGCCAGCAGTTACTCGATGGGGGCGGAAAATGAGCAGTTCTTC.